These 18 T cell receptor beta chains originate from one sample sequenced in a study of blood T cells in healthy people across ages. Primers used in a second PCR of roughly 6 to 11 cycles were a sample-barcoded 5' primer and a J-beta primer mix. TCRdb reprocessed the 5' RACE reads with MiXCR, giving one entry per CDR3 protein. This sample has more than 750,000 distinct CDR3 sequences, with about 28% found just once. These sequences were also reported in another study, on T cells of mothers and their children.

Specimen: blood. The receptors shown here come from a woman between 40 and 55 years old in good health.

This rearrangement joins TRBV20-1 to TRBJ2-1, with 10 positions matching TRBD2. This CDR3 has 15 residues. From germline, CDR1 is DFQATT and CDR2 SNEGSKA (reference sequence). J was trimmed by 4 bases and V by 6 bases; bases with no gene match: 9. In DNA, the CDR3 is TGCAGTGCCCCAGCCCTAGCGGGGGCTTACAATGAGCAGTTCTTC. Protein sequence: CSAPALAGAYNEQFF.

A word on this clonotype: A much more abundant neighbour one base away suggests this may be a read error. The CDR3 coding sequence is TGTGCCAGCGGTAGTCCCGAGCAGTACTTC. It codes for CASGSPEQYF. This sequence joins TRBV12-3 or TRBV12-4 and TRBJ2-7; no clear D gene. V dropped 8 bases and J dropped 6 bases, with 8 bases sitting between them. The CDR3 consists of 10 residues.

The CDR3: CASYDSIYGYTF. DNA of the CDR3: TGTGCCAGTTACGACAGCATCTATGGCTACACCTTC. The gene calls are TRBV6-1 and TRBJ1-2; possible D gene TRBD1, 5 bases. The germline V gene encodes CDR1 MNHNS and CDR2 SASEGT. The ends were cut back, 9 bases at V and 4 bases at J, with 12 bases in the middle. The CDR3 extends over 12 amino acids.

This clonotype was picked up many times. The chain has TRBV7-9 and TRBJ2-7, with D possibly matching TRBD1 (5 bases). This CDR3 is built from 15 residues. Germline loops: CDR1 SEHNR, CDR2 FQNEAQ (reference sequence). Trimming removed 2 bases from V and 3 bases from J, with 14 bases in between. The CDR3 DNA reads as TGTGCCAGCAGCTTAATTTCGAAGGGGCTCTACGAGCAGTACTTC. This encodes CASSLISKGLYEQYF.

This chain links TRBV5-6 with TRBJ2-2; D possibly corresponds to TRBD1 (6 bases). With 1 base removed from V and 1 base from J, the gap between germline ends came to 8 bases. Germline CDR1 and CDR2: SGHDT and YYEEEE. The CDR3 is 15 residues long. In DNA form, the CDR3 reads TGTGCCAGCAGCTTGAGAGGGGGGAACACCGGGGAGCTGTTTTTT. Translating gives CASSLRGGNTGELFF.

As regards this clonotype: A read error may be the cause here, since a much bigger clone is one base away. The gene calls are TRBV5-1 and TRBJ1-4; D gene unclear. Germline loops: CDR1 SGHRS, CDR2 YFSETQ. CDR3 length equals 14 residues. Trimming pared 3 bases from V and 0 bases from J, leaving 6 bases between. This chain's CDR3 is CASSSAATNEKLFF. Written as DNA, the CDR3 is TGCGCCAGCAGCTCAGCCGCAACTAATGAAAAACTGTTTTTT.

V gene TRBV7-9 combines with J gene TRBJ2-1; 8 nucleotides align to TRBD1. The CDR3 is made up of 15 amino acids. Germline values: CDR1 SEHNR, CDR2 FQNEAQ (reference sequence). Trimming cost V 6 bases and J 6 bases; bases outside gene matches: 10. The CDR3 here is CASSSDRAKGNEQFF. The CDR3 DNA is TGTGCCAGCAGTTCGGACAGGGCAAAGGGCAATGAGCAGTTCTTC.

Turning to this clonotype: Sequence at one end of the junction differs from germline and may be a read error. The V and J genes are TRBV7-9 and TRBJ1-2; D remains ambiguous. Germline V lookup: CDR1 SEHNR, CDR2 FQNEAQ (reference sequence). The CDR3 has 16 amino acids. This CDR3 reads CASGFTRPRQDYGYTF. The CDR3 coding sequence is TGTGCCAGCGGCTTCACCAGGCCACGGCAGGACTATGGCTACACCTTC.

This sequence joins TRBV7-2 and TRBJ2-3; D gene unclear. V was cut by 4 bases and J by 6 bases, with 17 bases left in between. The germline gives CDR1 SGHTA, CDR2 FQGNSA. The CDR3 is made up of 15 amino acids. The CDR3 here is CASSSSSHAADTQYF. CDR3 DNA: TGTGCCAGCAGCTCGTCGTCTCACGCGGCGGATACGCAGTATTTT.

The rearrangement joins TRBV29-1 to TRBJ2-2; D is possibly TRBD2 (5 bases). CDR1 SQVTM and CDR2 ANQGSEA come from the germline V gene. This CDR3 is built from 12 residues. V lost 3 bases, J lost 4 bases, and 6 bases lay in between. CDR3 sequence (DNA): TGCAGCGTTGACGGGGTCACCGGGGAGCTGTTTTTT. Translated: CSVDGVTGELFF.

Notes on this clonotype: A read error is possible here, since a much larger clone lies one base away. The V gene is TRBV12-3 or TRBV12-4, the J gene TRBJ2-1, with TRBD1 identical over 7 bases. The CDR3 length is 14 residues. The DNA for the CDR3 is TGTGTCAGCACTCCAGGGGGCTCCTACAATGAGCAGTTCTTC. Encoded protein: CVSTPGGSYNEQFF.

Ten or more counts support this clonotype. The CDR3 nucleotides are TGCGCCAGCAGCCAAGATGGTCAGGATTACTCCTACGAGCAGTACTTC. It translates to CASSQDGQDYSYEQYF. The chain employs TRBV4-1 and TRBJ2-7; D is unclear. CDR1 is MGHRA and CDR2 is YSYEKL in the germline V gene. The CDR3 spans 16 residues. The V end lost 0 bases, the J end lost 0 bases, and 12 bases lay between the germline ends.

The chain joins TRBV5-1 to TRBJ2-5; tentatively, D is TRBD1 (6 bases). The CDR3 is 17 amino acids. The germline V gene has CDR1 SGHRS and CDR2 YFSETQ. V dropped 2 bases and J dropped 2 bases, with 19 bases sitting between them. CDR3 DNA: TGCGCCAGCAGCTTCGGGGCAGGGGTAGCCAAGCAAGAGACCCAGTACTTC. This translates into CASSFGAGVAKQETQYF.

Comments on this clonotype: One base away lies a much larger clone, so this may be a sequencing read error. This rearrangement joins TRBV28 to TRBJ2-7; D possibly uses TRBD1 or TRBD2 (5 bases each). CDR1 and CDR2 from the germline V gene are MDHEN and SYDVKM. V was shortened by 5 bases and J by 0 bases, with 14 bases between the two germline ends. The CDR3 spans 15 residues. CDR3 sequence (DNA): TGTGCCAGCAGTCCCCGGGACGGGCGCTCCTACGAGCAGTACTTC. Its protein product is CASSPRDGRSYEQYF.

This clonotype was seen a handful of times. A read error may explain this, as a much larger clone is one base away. The CDR3 region is CSVGGATYGQYF. In nucleotides, the CDR3 is TGCAGCGTTGGGGGGGCTACCTACGGGCAGTACTTC. This rearrangement joins TRBV29-1 to TRBJ2-7; either TRBD1 or TRBD2 may fit D (6 bases each). CDR3 size: 12 residues. Germline V gene sequence: CDR1 SQVTM, CDR2 ANQGSEA.

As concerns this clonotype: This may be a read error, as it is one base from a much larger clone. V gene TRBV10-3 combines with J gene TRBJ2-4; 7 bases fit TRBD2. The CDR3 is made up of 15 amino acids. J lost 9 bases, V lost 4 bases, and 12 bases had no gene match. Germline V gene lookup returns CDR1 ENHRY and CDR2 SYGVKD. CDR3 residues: CAISAGLPGGSIQYF. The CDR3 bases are TGTGCCATCAGTGCTGGACTACCCGGCGGGAGCATTCAGTACTTC.

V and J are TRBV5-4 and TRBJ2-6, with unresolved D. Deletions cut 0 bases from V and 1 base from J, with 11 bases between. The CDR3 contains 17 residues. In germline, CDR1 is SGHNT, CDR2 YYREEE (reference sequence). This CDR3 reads CASSLDQISSGANVLTF. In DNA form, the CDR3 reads TGTGCCAGCAGCTTGGATCAGATAAGTTCTGGGGCCAACGTCCTGACTTTC.

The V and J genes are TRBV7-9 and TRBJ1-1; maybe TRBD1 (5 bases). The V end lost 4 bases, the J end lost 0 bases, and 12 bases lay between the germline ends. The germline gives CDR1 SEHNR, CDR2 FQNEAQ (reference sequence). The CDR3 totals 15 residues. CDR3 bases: TGTGCCAGCAGCTCGCTCGACAGACTGAACACTGAAGCTTTCTTT. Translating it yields CASSSLDRLNTEAFF. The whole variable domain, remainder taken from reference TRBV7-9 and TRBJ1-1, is DTGVSQNPRHKITKRGQNVTFRCDPISEHNRLYWYRQTLGQGPEFLTYFQNEAQLEKSRLLSDRFSAERPKGSFSTLEIQRTEQGDSAMYLCASSSLDRLNTEAFFGQGTRLTVV.